The source of this TCR beta chain is a study of vaccination effects on CD4 cells after COVID-19. Study background: Convalescent patients (n = two) were sampled 16 days and one week prevaccination.

With the ViraFEST assay, the study expanded antigen-specific CD4+ T cells using viral peptide pools, then sequenced them. Following an approximately 11-day culture, CD4+ T cells were purified. Their SARS-CoV-2 infection, verified by PCR, occurred between March and December 2020. Half-medium exchanges with IL-2 medium took place on days 3 and 7. The germline V gene encodes CDR1 SGHDT and CDR2 YYEEEE. The CDR3 runs to 14 residues. V lost 0 bases and J 6 bases, leaving 10 bases between the germline ends. Comment on this clone: Its antigen remains unknown.

Only in-frame clones appear in the TCRdb table, and some are missing; sequencing was by immunoSEQ multiplex PCR. Among tens of thousands of clones listed, around 80% were seen once. The clonotype originates from a human donor who had a prior SARS-CoV-2 infection. This chain uses TRBV5-6 with TRBJ2-1; D remains ambiguous. The sequenced sample was CD4+ T cells from PBMCs cultured with HIV peptides, obtained before COVID-19 vaccination. The subset: HIV-1 Nef peptide pool negative control/reference culture. CDR3 residues: CASSLAGRGNEQFF. The CDR3 DNA reads TGTGCCAGCAGCTTGGCCGGCCGAGGCAATGAGCAGTTCTTC. The complete variable domain, with remaining parts taken from reference TRBV5-6 and TRBJ2-1, reads DAGVTQSPTHLIKTRGQQVTLRCSPKSGHDTVSWYQQALGQGPQFIFQYYEEEERQRGNFPDRFSGHQFPNYSSELNVNALLLGDSALYLCASSLAGRGNEQFFGPGTRLTVL.